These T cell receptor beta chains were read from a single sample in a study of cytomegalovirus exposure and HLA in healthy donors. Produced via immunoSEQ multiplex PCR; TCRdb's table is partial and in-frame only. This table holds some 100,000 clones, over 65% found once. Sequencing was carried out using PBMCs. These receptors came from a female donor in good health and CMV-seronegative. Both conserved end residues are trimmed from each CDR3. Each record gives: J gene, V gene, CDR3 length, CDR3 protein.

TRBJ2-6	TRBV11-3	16	ASSHRGQVLSGANVLT
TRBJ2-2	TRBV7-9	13	ASSLRDTNTGELF
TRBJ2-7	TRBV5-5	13	ASSFSGGSSYEQY
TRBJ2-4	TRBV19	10	ASSPSENIQY
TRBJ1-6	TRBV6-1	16	ASSVALPGTSTRSPLH
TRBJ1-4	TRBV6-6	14	ASRFSRGRGDEKLF
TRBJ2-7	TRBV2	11	ASSEGGAYEQY
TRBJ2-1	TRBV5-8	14	ATPGQTLRSYNEQF
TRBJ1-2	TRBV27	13	ASSFTGDENYGYT
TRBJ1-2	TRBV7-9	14	ASSLNRGAFNYGYT
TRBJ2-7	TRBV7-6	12	ASSLPGSSYEQY
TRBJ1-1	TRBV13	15	ASSSKDRRDRNTEAF
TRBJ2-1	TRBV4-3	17	ASSQDTLAGASKYNEQF
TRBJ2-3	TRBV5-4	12	ASSLPGGTDTQY
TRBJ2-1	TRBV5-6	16	ASSPAGGTGVSYNEQF
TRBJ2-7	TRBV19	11	ASSRGQNYEQY
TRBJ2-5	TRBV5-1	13	ASSPGTLTQETQY
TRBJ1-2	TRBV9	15	ASSVEGKGLEINGYT
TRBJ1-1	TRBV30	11	AWETGGNTEAF
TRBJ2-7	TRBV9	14	ASSPQPNSLPYEQY
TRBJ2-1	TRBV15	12	ATSSTGGYNEQF
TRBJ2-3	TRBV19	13	ASSYGGLGADTQY
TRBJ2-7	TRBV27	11	ASSEHHGYEQY
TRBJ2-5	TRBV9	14	ASSTGTSATGETQY
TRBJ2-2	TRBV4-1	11	ASSQEGARELF
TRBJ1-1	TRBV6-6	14	ASSSLLAGGGNEAF
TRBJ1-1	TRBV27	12	ASSSYPDGVRAF
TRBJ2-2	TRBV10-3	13	AISEKTSSTGELF
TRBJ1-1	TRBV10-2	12	ASSETVMNTEAF
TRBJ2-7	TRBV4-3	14	ASSQDIGQGADEQY
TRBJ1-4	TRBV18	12	ASSRGHLDEKLF
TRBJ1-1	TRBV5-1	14	ASSSGTGGLGTEAF
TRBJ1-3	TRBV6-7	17	ASSLRDRQKGRPGNTIY
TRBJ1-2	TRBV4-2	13	ASSPTTGTGYGYT
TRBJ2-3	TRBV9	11	ASSENPGDTQY
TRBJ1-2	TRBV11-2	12	ASSLQTDNYGYT
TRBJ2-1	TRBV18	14	ASSRIGSTPYNEQF
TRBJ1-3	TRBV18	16	ASSPPSGQESSGNTIY
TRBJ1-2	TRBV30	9	AWATDYGYT
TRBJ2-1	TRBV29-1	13	SVRQGRDSYNEQF
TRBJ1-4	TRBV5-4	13	ASSLRGPSWSKLF
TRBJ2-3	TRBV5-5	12	ASSQKGNRDTQY